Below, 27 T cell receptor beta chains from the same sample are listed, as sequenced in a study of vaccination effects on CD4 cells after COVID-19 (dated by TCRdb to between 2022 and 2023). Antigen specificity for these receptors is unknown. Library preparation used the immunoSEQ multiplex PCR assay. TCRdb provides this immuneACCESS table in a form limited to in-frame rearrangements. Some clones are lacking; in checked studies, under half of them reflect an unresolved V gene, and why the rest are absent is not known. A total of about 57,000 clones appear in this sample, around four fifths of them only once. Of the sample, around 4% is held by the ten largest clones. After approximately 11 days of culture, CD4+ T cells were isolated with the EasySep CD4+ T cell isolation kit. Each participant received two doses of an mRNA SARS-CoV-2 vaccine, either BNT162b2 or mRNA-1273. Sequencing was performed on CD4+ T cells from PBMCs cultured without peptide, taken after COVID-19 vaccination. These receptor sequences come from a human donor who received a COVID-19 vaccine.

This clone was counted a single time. CDR3 sequence: CASSKGGVANYGYTF. The CDR3 DNA reads as TGCGCCAGCAGCAAGGGCGGGGTTGCTAACTATGGCTACACCTTC. The rearrangement joins TRBV4-3 to TRBJ1-2; unclear D gene. CDR1 is LGHNA, CDR2 YSLEER, per germline. V was pared by 5 bases and J by 0 bases, with 13 bases between. This CDR3 has 15 amino acids.

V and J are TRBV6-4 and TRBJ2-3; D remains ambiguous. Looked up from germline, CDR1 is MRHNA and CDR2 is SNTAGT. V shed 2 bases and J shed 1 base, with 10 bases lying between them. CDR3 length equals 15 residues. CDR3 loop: CASSDRVTGTDTQYF. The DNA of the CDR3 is TGTGCCAGCAGTGACAGGGTAACCGGCACAGATACGCAGTATTTT.

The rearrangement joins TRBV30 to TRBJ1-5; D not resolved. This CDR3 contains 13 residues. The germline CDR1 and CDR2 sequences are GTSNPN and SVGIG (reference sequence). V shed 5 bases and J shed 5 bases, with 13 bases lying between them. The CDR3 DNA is TGTGCCTGGGGGGTTGGGGTACATCAGCCCCAGCATTTT. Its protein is CAWGVGVHQPQHF.

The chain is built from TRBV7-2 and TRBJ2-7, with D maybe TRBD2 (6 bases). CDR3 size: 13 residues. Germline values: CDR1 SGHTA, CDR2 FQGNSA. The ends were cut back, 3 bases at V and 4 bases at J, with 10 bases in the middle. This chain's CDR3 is CASSFGGRYEQYF. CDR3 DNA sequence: TGTGCCAGCAGCTTTGGGGGGAGATACGAGCAGTACTTC. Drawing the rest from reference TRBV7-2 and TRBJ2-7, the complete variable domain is GAGVSQSPSNKVTEKGKDVELRCDPISGHTALYWYRQSLGQGLEFLIYFQGNSAPDKSGLPSDRFSAERTGGSVSTLTIQRTQQEDSAVYLCASSFGGRYEQYFGPGTRLTVT.

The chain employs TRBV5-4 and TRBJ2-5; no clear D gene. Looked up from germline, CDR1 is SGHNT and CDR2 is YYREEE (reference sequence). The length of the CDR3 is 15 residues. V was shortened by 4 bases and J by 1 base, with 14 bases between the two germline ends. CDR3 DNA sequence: TGTGCCAGCAGCAACTTCCGGGCGACCCAAGAGACCCAGTACTTC. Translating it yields CASSNFRATQETQYF.

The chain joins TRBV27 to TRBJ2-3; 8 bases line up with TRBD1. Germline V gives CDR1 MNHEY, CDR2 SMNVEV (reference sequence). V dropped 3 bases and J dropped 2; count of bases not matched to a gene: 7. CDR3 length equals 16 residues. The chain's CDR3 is CASSFSTGANTDTQYF. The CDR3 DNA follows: TGTGCCAGCAGTTTCTCGACAGGGGCCAACACAGATACGCAGTATTTT.

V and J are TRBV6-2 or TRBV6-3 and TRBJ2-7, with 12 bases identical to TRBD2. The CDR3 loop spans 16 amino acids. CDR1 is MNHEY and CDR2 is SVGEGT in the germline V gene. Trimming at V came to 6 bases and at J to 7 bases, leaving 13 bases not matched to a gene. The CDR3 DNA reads TGTGCCAGCAGCCCTTATACGGGACTAGCGGGCCAGGAGCAGTACTTC. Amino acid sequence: CASSPYTGLAGQEQYF.

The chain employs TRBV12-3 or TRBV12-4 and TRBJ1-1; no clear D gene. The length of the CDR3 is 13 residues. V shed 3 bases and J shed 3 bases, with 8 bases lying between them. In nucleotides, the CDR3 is TGTGCCAGCAGTTTGCTGGGAGACACTGAAGCTTTCTTT. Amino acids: CASSLLGDTEAFF.

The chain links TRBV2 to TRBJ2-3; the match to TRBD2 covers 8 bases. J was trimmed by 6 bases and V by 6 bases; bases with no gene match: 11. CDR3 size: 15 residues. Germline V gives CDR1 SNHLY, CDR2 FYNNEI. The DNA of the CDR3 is TGTGCCAGCAGGGTTGGGGAAGCGGGGGCGGATACGCAGTATTTT. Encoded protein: CASRVGEAGADTQYF.

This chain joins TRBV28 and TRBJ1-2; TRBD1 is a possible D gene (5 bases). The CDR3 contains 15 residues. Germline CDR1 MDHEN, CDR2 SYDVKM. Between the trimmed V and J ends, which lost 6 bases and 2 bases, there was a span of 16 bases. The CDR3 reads CASRTDGTGNYGYTF. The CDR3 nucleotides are TGTGCCAGCAGAACTGACGGGACGGGGAACTATGGCTACACCTTC.

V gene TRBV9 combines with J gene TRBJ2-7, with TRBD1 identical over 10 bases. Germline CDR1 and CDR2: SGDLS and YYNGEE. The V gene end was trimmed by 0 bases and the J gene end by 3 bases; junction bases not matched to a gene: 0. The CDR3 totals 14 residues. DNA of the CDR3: TGTGCCAGCAGCGTAGGGGACAGGGGCTACGAGCAGTACTTC. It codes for CASSVGDRGYEQYF.

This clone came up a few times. The CDR3 coding sequence is TGTGCCACCAGCGGTACGGATGGCTACACCTTC. It encodes CATSGTDGYTF. The chain couples TRBV24-1 to TRBJ1-2; D uncertain. Trimming left V 7 bases short and J 6 bases short, with 8 bases between. Germline V gives CDR1 KGHDR, CDR2 SFDVKD. There are 11 residues in the CDR3.

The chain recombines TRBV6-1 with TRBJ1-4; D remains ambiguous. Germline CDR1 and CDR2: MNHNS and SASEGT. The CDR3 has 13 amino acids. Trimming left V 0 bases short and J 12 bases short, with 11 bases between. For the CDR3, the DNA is TGTGCCAGCAGTGAAGCGATCTCTGGGGAACTGTTTTTT. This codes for CASSEAISGELFF.

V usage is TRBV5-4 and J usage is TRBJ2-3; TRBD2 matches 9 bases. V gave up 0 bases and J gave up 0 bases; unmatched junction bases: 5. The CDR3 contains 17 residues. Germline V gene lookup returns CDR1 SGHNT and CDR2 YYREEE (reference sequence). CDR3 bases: TGTGCCAGCAGCTTGGGGACGGGACTAGCTAGCACAGATACGCAGTATTTT. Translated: CASSLGTGLASTDTQYF.

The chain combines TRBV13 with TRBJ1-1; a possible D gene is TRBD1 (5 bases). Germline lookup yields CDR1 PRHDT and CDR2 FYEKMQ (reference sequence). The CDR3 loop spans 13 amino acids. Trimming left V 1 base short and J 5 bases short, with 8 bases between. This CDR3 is CASSLAGGTEAFF. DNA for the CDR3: TGTGCCAGCAGCTTAGCGGGGGGAACTGAAGCTTTCTTT.

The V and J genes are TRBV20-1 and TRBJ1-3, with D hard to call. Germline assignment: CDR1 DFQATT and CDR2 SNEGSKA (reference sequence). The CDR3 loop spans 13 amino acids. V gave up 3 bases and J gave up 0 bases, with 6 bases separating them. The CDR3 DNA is TGCAGTGCTAGTTTGGCCTCTGGAAACACCATATATTTT. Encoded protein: CSASLASGNTIYF.

CDR3 in DNA: TGTGCCAGCAGTACCCAGACAGGAACCAAAAACATTCAGTACTTC. Its translation is CASSTQTGTKNIQYF. This rearrangement joins TRBV25-1 to TRBJ2-4; perhaps TRBD1 as D (6 bases). In germline, CDR1 is MGHDK, CDR2 SYGVNS. The CDR3 runs 15 residues. V dropped 5 bases and J dropped 2 bases, with 13 bases sitting between them.

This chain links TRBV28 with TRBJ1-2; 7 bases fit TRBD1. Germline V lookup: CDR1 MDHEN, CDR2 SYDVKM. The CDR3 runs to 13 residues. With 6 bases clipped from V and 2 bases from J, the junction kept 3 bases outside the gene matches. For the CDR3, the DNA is TGTGCCAGCAGATTGGACAGGAACTATGGCTACACCTTC. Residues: CASRLDRNYGYTF.

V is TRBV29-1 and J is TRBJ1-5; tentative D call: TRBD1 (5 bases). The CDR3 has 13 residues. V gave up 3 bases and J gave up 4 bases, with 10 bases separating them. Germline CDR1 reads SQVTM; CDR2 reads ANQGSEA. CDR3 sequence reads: CSVETEGNQPQHF. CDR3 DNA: TGCAGCGTTGAGACGGAGGGGAATCAGCCCCAGCATTTT.

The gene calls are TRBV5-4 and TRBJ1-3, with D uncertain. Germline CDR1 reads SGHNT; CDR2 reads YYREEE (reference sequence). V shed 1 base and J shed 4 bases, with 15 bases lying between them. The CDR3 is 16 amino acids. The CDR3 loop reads CASSLWSGTAGNTIYF. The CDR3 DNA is TGTGCCAGCAGCTTGTGGTCAGGAACAGCGGGAAACACCATATATTTT.

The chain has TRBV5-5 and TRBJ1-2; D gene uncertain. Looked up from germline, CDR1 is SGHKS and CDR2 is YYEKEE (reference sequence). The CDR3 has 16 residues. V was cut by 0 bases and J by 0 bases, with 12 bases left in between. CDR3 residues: CASSLGPRRANYGYTF. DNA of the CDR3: TGTGCCAGCAGCTTGGGGCCCCGTAGAGCTAACTATGGCTACACCTTC.

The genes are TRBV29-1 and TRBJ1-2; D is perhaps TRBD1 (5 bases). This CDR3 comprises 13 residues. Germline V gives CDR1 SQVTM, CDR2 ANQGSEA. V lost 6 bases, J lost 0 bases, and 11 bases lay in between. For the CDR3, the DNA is TGCAGCGTGGCAGGGTCCTCTAACTATGGCTACACCTTC. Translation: CSVAGSSNYGYTF.

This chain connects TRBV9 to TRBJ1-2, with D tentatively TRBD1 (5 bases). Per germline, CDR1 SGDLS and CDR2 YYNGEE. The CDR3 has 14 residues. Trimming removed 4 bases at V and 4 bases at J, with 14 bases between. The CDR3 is CASSPNQGTYGYTF. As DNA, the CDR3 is TGTGCCAGCAGCCCTAATCAAGGGACCTATGGCTACACCTTC. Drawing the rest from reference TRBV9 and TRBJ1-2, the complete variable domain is DSGVTQTPKHLITATGQRVTLRCSPRSGDLSVYWYQQSLDQGLQFLIQYYNGEERAKGNILERFSAQQFPDLHSELNLSSLELGDSALYFCASSPNQGTYGYTFGSGTRLTVV.

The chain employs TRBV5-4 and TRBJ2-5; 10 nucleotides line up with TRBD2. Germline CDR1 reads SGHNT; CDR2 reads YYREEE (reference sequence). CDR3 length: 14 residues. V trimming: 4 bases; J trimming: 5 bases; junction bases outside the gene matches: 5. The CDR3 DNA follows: TGTGCCAGCAGCCCGGGACTAGCGCAGGAGACCCAGTACTTC. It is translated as CASSPGLAQETQYF.

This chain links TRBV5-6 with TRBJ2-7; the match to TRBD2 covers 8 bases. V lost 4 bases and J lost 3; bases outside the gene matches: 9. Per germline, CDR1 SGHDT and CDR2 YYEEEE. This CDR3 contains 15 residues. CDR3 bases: TGTGCCAGCAGCCGCCGACGGGCGGGAGGCTACGAGCAGTACTTC. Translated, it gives CASSRRRAGGYEQYF.

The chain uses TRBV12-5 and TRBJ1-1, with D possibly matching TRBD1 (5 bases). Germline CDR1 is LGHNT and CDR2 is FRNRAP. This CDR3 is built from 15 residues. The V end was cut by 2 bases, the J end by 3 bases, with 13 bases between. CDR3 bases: TGTGCTAGTGGTTTGACGGGGGAGAGGGACACTGAAGCTTTCTTT. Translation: CASGLTGERDTEAFF.

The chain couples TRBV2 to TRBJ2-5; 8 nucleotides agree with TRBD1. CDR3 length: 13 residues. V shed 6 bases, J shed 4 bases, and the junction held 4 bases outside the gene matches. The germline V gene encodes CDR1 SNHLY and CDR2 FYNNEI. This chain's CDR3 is CASRTDRGETQYF. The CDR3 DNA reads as TGTGCCAGCAGGACCGACAGGGGAGAGACCCAGTACTTC. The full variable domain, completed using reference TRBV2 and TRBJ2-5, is EPEVTQTPSHQVTQMGQEVILRCVPISNHLYFYWYRQILGQKVEFLVSFYNNEISEKSEIFDDQFSVERPDGSNFTLKIRSTKLEDSAMYFCASRTDRGETQYFGPGTRLLVL.